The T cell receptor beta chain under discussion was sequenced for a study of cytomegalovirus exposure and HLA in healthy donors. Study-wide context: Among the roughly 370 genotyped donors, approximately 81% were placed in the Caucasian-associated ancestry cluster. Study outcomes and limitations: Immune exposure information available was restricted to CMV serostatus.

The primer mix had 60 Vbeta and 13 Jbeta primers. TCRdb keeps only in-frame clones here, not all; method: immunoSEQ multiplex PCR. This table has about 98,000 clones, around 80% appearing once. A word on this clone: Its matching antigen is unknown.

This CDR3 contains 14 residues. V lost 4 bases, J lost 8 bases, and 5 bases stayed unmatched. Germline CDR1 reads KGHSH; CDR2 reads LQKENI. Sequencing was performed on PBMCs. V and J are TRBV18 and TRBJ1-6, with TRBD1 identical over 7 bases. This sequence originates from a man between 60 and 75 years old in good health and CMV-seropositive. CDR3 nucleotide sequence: TGTGCCAGCTCACTACGGGACAGCGATTCACCCCTCCACTTT. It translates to CASSLRDSDSPLHF.